Following are 23 T cell receptor beta chains from one sample sequenced in a study of cytomegalovirus exposure and HLA in healthy donors (dated by TCRdb to the late 2010s). Library preparation used the immunoSEQ multiplex PCR assay. A mixture of 60 forward primers for TCR Vbeta segments and 13 reverse primers for TCR Jbeta segments was used in the multiplex PCR. Not all clones reach the TCRdb copy of this immuneACCESS table, which keeps in-frame sequences only. Checked studies attribute under half of the gap to unresolved V genes and leave the rest unexplained. Recorded for this sample are 110,000 to 150,000 clones; around four fifths of them occurred a single time. The ten largest clones take up roughly 9.7% of the sample. The sample consisted of PBMCs. The source of these receptors is a woman aged 55-70 years in good health and CMV-seropositive.

A single count supports this clone. The chain couples TRBV29-1 to TRBJ2-1; D possibly corresponds to TRBD2 (6 bases). The V gene lost 5 bases and the J gene lost 0 bases, with 11 bases spanning the gap. CDR3 length: 14 residues. Per the germline V gene, CDR1 is SQVTM and CDR2 is ANQGSEA. CDR3 in DNA: TGCAGCGTTAAAGGACTAAACTCCTACAATGAGCAGTTCTTC. Its protein product is CSVKGLNSYNEQFF.

This clone has just a few counts. The chain couples TRBV6-1 to TRBJ1-1, with 7 bases fitting TRBD1. The CDR3 loop spans 13 amino acids. V dropped 3 bases and J dropped 8; count of bases not matched to a gene: 6. Germline lookup yields CDR1 MNHNS and CDR2 SASEGT. CDR3 amino acids: CASSEYRGNEAFF. The CDR3 coding sequence is TGTGCCAGCAGTGAGTACAGGGGTAACGAAGCTTTCTTT.

The J gene is TRBJ1-5, the V gene TRBV4-1; 7 bases are a match to TRBD1. The J segment lost 2 bases and the V segment lost 2 bases, leaving 24 bases of the junction unmatched. CDR1 is MGHRA and CDR2 is YSYEKL in the germline V gene. The CDR3 has 22 residues. CDR3 DNA: TGCGCCAGCAGCCAACTACCTAAATTTCCGGGACAGTGGGAGCGGGGCAATCAGCCCCAGCATTTT. This codes for CASSQLPKFPGQWERGNQPQHF.

This clone was seen a few times. The rearrangement links TRBV7-9 to TRBJ1-2; D is perhaps TRBD1 (6 bases). Germline CDR1 reads SEHNR; CDR2 reads FQNEAQ (reference sequence). CDR3 length: 15 residues. Trimming took off 4 bases at V and 3 bases at J, with 15 bases between the two ends. CDR3 amino acids: CASSSGTPRDYGYTF. CDR3 nucleotide sequence: TGTGCCAGCAGCTCGGGGACACCGAGGGACTATGGCTACACCTTC.

The V call is TRBV7-3, the J call TRBJ1-1, with D tentatively TRBD1 (5 bases). V lost 5 bases, J lost 8 bases, and 18 bases lay in between. The V gene's germline CDR1 is SGHTA and CDR2 FQGTGA. This CDR3 region has 14 residues. The CDR3 DNA reads TGTGCCAGCAGCATTATCGGGGGTGCAGGGGAAGCTTTCTTT. Protein product: CASSIIGGAGEAFF.

The genes are TRBV30 and TRBJ2-7, with 13 bases identical to TRBD2. The CDR3 covers 15 residues. Germline V lookup: CDR1 GTSNPN, CDR2 SVGIG (reference sequence). Trimming removed 5 bases from V and 2 bases from J; junction bases left unmatched: 6. The CDR3 nucleotides are TGTGCCTGGGGCGAGGGACTAGCGGGAACCTACGAGCAGTACTTC. Its translation: CAWGEGLAGTYEQYF.

The J gene is TRBJ2-3, the V gene TRBV5-4; maybe TRBD1 (6 bases). The CDR3 is 16 amino acids. Germline values: CDR1 SGHNT, CDR2 YYREEE (reference sequence). Trimming took 1 base from V and 5 from J, leaving 17 bases between them. CDR3 region: CASSLFLQGRGDTQYF. CDR3 coding DNA: TGTGCCAGCAGCTTGTTCTTACAGGGTAGAGGAGATACGCAGTATTTT.

The chain employs TRBV29-1 and TRBJ2-7; no clear D. The CDR3 loop spans 11 amino acids. CDR1 is SQVTM, CDR2 ANQGSEA, per germline. Trimming stripped 6 bases from V and 3 bases from J, with 9 bases between. The CDR3 here is CSVESFYEQYF. In DNA, the CDR3 is TGCAGCGTGGAATCGTTCTACGAGCAGTACTTC.

The chain couples TRBV15 to TRBJ1-1, with D unresolved. The V end was cut by 4 bases, the J end by 0 bases, with 9 bases between. The CDR3 length is 14 residues. The germline V gene has CDR1 LNHNV and CDR2 YYDKDF (reference sequence). DNA of the CDR3: TGTGCCACCAGCACGGTTAACTTGAACACTGAAGCTTTCTTT. Residues: CATSTVNLNTEAFF.

The rearrangement joins TRBV30 to TRBJ1-6; 10 bases fit TRBD1. The CDR3 loop spans 13 amino acids. Losses at the gene ends were 5 bases for V and 7 bases for J; bases not matched to a gene: 2. Germline V gives CDR1 GTSNPN, CDR2 SVGIG (reference sequence). The CDR3 coding sequence is TGTGCCTGGGGACAGGGGGAAAATTCACCCCTCCACTTT. This sequence encodes CAWGQGENSPLHF.

This chain connects TRBV9 to TRBJ2-2; 7 nucleotides align to TRBD2. Germline V gene lookup returns CDR1 SGDLS and CDR2 YYNGEE. After removal of 0 bases from V and 2 bases from J, the junction contained 1 base not matched to a gene. This CDR3 has 15 amino acids. CDR3 in amino acids: CASSVGGSNTGELFF. CDR3 DNA sequence: TGTGCCAGCAGCGTAGGCGGGAGTAACACCGGGGAGCTGTTTTTT.

This chain joins TRBV6-1 and TRBJ1-5, with D possibly being TRBD1 (5 bases). Trimming cost V 9 bases and J 0 bases, with 12 bases left between them. Germline CDR1 MNHNS, CDR2 SASEGT. CDR3 size: 14 residues. In DNA, the CDR3 is TGTGCCAGTACCGTGGGGGGTAGCAATCAGCCCCAGCATTTT. Translating gives CASTVGGSNQPQHF.

The J gene is TRBJ2-1, the V gene TRBV4-3; 8 bases map to TRBD2. Germline trimming cut 4 bases from V and 7 bases from J; bases unmatched to any gene: 12. Germline-derived CDR1 and CDR2 are LGHNA and YSLEER. CDR3 length: 16 amino acids. CDR3 in DNA: TGCGCCAGCAGCCTACTCGGGGGGGTGAAGGGAAATGAGCAGTTCTTC. Translated: CASSLLGGVKGNEQFF.

The chain links TRBV4-1 to TRBJ2-7; 11 bases are shared with TRBD2. The CDR3 has 13 amino acids. Germline V gene lookup returns CDR1 MGHRA and CDR2 YSYEKL. V was pared by 4 bases and J by 7 bases, with 3 bases of the junction left unmatched. The CDR3 region is CASSPGLAEEQYF. For the CDR3, the DNA is TGCGCCAGCAGCCCGGGACTAGCGGAGGAGCAGTACTTC.

The chain has TRBV29-1 and TRBJ2-1; D possibly corresponds to TRBD2 (6 bases). CDR1 and CDR2 (germline): SQVTM, ANQGSEA. This CDR3 comprises 14 residues. V was shortened by 4 bases and J by 0 bases, with 10 bases between the two germline ends. This CDR3 is CSVARDFSYNEQFF. The CDR3 DNA reads as TGCAGCGTTGCTCGGGACTTCTCCTACAATGAGCAGTTCTTC.

Turning to this clone: Its ends do not fully match the called genes, so a read error is possible. The chain has TRBV7-7 and TRBJ1-4; perhaps TRBD1 as D (5 bases). Germline CDR1 reads SSHAT; CDR2 reads FNYEAQ (reference sequence). The CDR3 runs 15 residues. CDR3 loop: CASSLSRATNEKLFF. For the CDR3, the DNA is TGTGCTAGCAGCTTAAGCAGGGCAACTAATGAAAAACTGTTTTTT.

The V call is TRBV30, the J call TRBJ2-5; 15 bases match TRBD2. The DNA end favors TRBJ2-7, so the J call may be wrong. In germline, CDR1 is GTSNPN, CDR2 SVGIG (reference sequence). CDR3 length equals 19 residues. The CDR3 is CAWSEPYRTSGRAVYEQYF. CDR3 sequence (DNA): TGTGCCTGGAGTGAACCCTACCGGACTAGCGGGAGGGCCGTCTACGAGCAGTACTTC.

V gene TRBV27 combines with J gene TRBJ2-7, with 7 nucleotides matching TRBD2. Unmatched junction bases numbered 7, after V lost 4 bases and J lost 7 bases. This CDR3 is built from 13 residues. Germline V gene data show CDR1 as MNHEY and CDR2 as SMNVEV (reference sequence). The CDR3: CASSYSAGYEQYF. The DNA for the CDR3 is TGTGCCAGCAGTTACTCAGCGGGATATGAGCAGTACTTC.

V is TRBV21-1 and J is TRBJ2-1; the D call of TRBD1 is as the table states it, not checked on the DNA. TRBV21-1 is assigned pseudogene status. The CDR3 runs 18 residues. The CDR3 nucleotides are TGTGCCAGCAGCAATTCGCGGGTGACAGGCTTGATTTACAATGAGCAGTTCTTC. This encodes CASSNSRVTGLIYNEQFF.

The chain is built from TRBV4-2 and TRBJ2-1; TRBD2 matches 7 bases. In germline, CDR1 is LGHNA, CDR2 YNFKEQ. V trimming: 2 bases; J trimming: 0 bases; junction bases outside the gene matches: 4. CDR3 length: 16 amino acids. The CDR3 DNA reads TGTGCCAGCAGCCAAAGGGGCGGGAGCTCCTACAATGAGCAGTTCTTC. Encoded protein: CASSQRGGSSYNEQFF.

The CDR3, as DNA: TGTGCCAGCAGCGTAGGGGGACTAGCGGGAGGACTAGAAGAGACCCAGTACTTC. Protein product: CASSVGGLAGGLEETQYF. This chain joins TRBV9 and TRBJ2-5; 15 nucleotides agree with TRBD2. J gave up 3 bases and V 0 bases, and 6 bases lay outside the gene matches. Germline V gene lookup returns CDR1 SGDLS and CDR2 YYNGEE. This CDR3 comprises 18 residues. The full variable domain, rest sourced from reference TRBV9 and TRBJ2-5, is DSGVTQTPKHLITATGQRVTLRCSPRSGDLSVYWYQQSLDQGLQFLIQYYNGEERAKGNILERFSAQQFPDLHSELNLSSLELGDSALYFCASSVGGLAGGLEETQYFGPGTRLLVL.

The genes are TRBV2 and TRBJ2-7; TRBD1 is a possible D gene (7 bases). CDR1 is SNHLY and CDR2 is FYNNEI in the germline V gene. V dropped 4 bases and J dropped 3 bases, with 10 bases sitting between them. The CDR3 loop spans 13 amino acids. Written as DNA, the CDR3 is TGTGCCAGCAGTGGGCAGGGGGGCTACGAGCAGTACTTC. Protein sequence: CASSGQGGYEQYF.

This chain joins TRBV7-2 and TRBJ2-7; possibly TRBD1 for D (7 bases). The CDR3 has 14 amino acids. Germline CDR1 reads SGHTA; CDR2 reads FQGNSA. V was clipped by 3 bases and J by 2 bases, with 11 bases between them. The CDR3, as DNA: TGTGCCAGCAGCTTGAGCAGGGGGGCCTACGAGCAGTACTTC. Encoded protein: CASSLSRGAYEQYF.